This T cell receptor (beta chain) was recovered during a study of blood T cell repertoires in COVID-19. Across the whole study: Nucleic acid was either cDNA or gDNA, and it came from T cells, B-cell-depleted T cells, or PBMCs.

The trim removed 2 bases at V and 3 bases at J, leaving 8 bases unmatched. Germline values: CDR1 SGHTA, CDR2 FQGNSA. This CDR3 has 16 amino acids. Original processing methods: Nucleated cell number was recorded as an estimate derived from reference gene primer amplification. TCRdb keeps only in-frame clones here, not all; method: immunoSEQ multiplex PCR. V and J calls and clone size are as listed in that table; D and trimming were resolved from the DNA. The table has about 180,000 clones, 75% to 80% seen once. This clonotype was sampled from a woman in her 70s with acute or convalescent COVID-19. V usage is TRBV7-2 and J usage is TRBJ2-7; 9 bases agree with TRBD2. Material for sequencing was peripheral blood. The CDR3 DNA reads TGTGCCAGCAGCTTAAAAACAGCGGGAGGTGTCTACGAGCAGTACTTC. Translating gives CASSLKTAGGVYEQYF.